Below, 3 T cell receptor beta chains from the same sample are listed, as sequenced in a study of T cells after posttransplantation cyclophosphamide. Produced via immunoSEQ multiplex PCR; TCRdb's table is partial and in-frame only. The table records about 22,000 clones, 73% of them present only once. The sequenced sample consisted of memory CD4+ T cells sorted from PBMCs. All receptors derive from a woman in her fifties or sixties in good health, CMV-negative, and a related stem cell transplant donor.

V is TRBV30 and J is TRBJ2-7; D perhaps matches TRBD2 (7 bases). V was trimmed by 7 bases and J by 6 bases, leaving 19 bases between them. Germline values: CDR1 GTSNPN, CDR2 SVGIG (reference sequence). The CDR3 totals 13 residues. This CDR3 reads CASAKRGAGEQYF. The CDR3 DNA follows: TGTGCCTCGGCTAAACGGGGGGCTGGCGAGCAGTACTTC.

V usage is TRBV14 and J usage is TRBJ2-1; 16 bases fit TRBD2. V trimming: 4 bases; J trimming: 1 base; junction bases outside the gene matches: 10. CDR3 length equals 20 residues. CDR1 is SGHDN, CDR2 FVKESK, per germline. CDR3 in amino acids: CASSRSPGLAGGESYNEQFF. The CDR3 region has the DNA TGTGCCAGCAGCCGGTCACCGGGACTAGCGGGGGGGGAGTCCTACAATGAGCAGTTCTTC.

This clone was observed a single time. This chain uses TRBV5-5 with TRBJ2-2, with TRBD1 matching over 7 bases. The CDR3 is 17 amino acids. Germline loops: CDR1 SGHKS, CDR2 YYEKEE (reference sequence). Losses at the gene ends were 6 bases for V and 4 bases for J; bases not matched to a gene: 15. The CDR3 spells CASTPTGPRGSTGELFF. In nucleotides, the CDR3 is TGTGCCAGCACCCCGACAGGGCCTAGAGGAAGCACCGGGGAGCTGTTTTTT.